These 27 T cell receptor beta chains were sequenced from one sample in a study of PD-1 blockade in classical Hodgkin lymphoma. Assay: immunoSEQ multiplex PCR; the TCRdb copy retains only in-frame clones and omits some. The data hold over 20,000 clones, with roughly 73% observed a single time. All patients experienced relapse after autologous stem cell transplantation, and brentuximab vedotin exposure was variable. Specimen: peripheral blood mononuclear cells (PBMCs), collected before the second cycle of nivolumab. Receptors were obtained from a human donor with classical Hodgkin lymphoma.

The V and J genes are TRBV6-1 and TRBJ2-7; D may be TRBD1 (6 bases). This CDR3 spans 17 amino acids. Deletions cut 0 bases from V and 0 bases from J, with 15 bases between. Germline CDR1 reads MNHNS; CDR2 reads SASEGT. The chain's CDR3 is CASSEAVDSFYSYEQYF. Written as DNA, the CDR3 is TGTGCCAGCAGTGAAGCAGTGGACAGCTTTTACTCCTACGAGCAGTACTTC.

This clone was picked up one time. The chain has TRBV6-5 and TRBJ2-6; possibly TRBD1 for D (5 bases). Germline CDR1 MNHEY, CDR2 SVGAGI. This CDR3 comprises 14 residues. The CDR3 sequence is CGVGASSGANVLTF. The CDR3, as DNA: TGTGGGGTTGGGGCTAGTTCTGGGGCCAACGTCCTGACTTTC.

This chain links TRBV4-2 with TRBJ2-3; D may be TRBD1 (6 bases). The CDR3 has 17 amino acids. Deletions cut 0 bases from V and 3 bases from J, with 16 bases between. Germline lookup yields CDR1 LGHNA and CDR2 YNFKEQ. CDR3 nucleotide sequence: TGTGCCAGCAGCCAAGATTCCAGCAGGGGAATAACAGATACGCAGTATTTT. It encodes CASSQDSSRGITDTQYF.

This clone was seen a handful of times. This chain uses TRBV2 with TRBJ2-7, with TRBD1 matching over 8 bases. This CDR3 contains 15 residues. Germline V gene data show CDR1 as SNHLY and CDR2 as FYNNEI. V lost 9 bases to trimming and J lost 5 bases; unmatched junction nucleotides: 15. The CDR3 here is CASSQGDRYMHEQYF. The CDR3 bases are TGTGCCAGTTCCCAAGGGGACAGGTATATGCACGAGCAGTACTTC. Full variable domain (outside the CDR3, taken from reference TRBV2 and TRBJ2-7): EPEVTQTPSHQVTQMGQEVILRCVPISNHLYFYWYRQILGQKVEFLVSFYNNEISEKSEIFDDQFSVERPDGSNFTLKIRSTKLEDSAMYFCASSQGDRYMHEQYFGPGTRLTVT.

V usage is TRBV9 and J usage is TRBJ2-7; maybe TRBD1 (6 bases). This CDR3 spans 11 amino acids. V shed 7 bases and J shed 3 bases, with 8 bases lying between them. Germline-derived CDR1 and CDR2 are SGDLS and YYNGEE. This chain's CDR3 is CASGTNYEQYF. CDR3 bases: TGTGCCAGCGGGACAAACTACGAGCAGTACTTC. Based on the CDR3 plus reference TRBV9 and TRBJ2-7, the full variable domain is DSGVTQTPKHLITATGQRVTLRCSPRSGDLSVYWYQQSLDQGLQFLIQYYNGEERAKGNILERFSAQQFPDLHSELNLSSLELGDSALYFCASGTNYEQYFGPGTRLTVT.

This chain uses TRBV5-4 with TRBJ2-2; no clear D. This CDR3 is built from 12 residues. Trimming stripped 2 bases from V and 6 bases from J, with 5 bases between. Looked up from germline, CDR1 is SGHNT and CDR2 is YYREEE (reference sequence). The CDR3 DNA follows: TGTGCCAGCAGCTTCGGGTCCGGGGAGCTGTTTTTT. Translation gives CASSFGSGELFF.

This chain connects TRBV5-8 to TRBJ2-3; no clear D. From germline, CDR1 is SGHTS and CDR2 YDEGEE. CDR3 length equals 11 residues. V lost 2 bases to trimming and J lost 6 bases, with 4 bases between them. The CDR3 region is CASSFGDTQYF. The CDR3 DNA reads TGTGCCAGCAGCTTTGGTGATACGCAGTATTTT. The complete variable domain, with remaining parts taken from reference TRBV5-8 and TRBJ2-3, reads EAGVTQSPTHLIKTRGQQATLRCSPISGHTSVYWYQQALGLGLQFLLWYDEGEERNRGNFPPRFSGRQFPNYSSELNVNALELEDSALYLCASSFGDTQYFGPGTRLTVL.

The CDR3 spells CASSLDFPASGNTIYF. Written as DNA, the CDR3 is TGTGCCAGCAGCTTAGATTTTCCCGCCTCTGGAAACACCATATATTTT. This chain connects TRBV11-2 to TRBJ1-3; D is uncertain. The V end was cut by 0 bases, the J end by 0 bases, with 9 bases between. The CDR3 contains 16 residues. CDR1 SGHAT and CDR2 FQNNGV come from the germline V gene.

V is TRBV30 and J is TRBJ2-2; 12 bases fit TRBD2. Germline V lookup: CDR1 GTSNPN, CDR2 SVGIG (reference sequence). Germline trimming cut 4 bases from V and 6 bases from J; bases unmatched to any gene: 0. CDR3 length equals 13 residues. The CDR3 bases are TGTGCCTGGACTAGCGGGAGGGCCGGGGAGCTGTTTTTT. Translated, it gives CAWTSGRAGELFF.

This clone was observed a single time. The rearrangement uses TRBV10-1 and TRBJ2-4; D is unclear. Between the trimmed V and J ends, which lost 2 bases and 1 base, there was a span of 12 bases. CDR3 size: 16 residues. Looked up from germline, CDR1 is WNHNN and CDR2 is SYGVQD (reference sequence). The CDR3: CASSEDRVGAKNIQYF. DNA of the CDR3: TGCGCCAGCAGTGAGGATCGGGTCGGGGCCAAAAACATTCAGTACTTC.

The chain uses TRBV15 and TRBJ2-1; no firm D call. Trimming took 2 bases from V and 7 from J, leaving 6 bases between them. This CDR3 has 12 residues. Germline assignment: CDR1 LNHNV and CDR2 YYDKDF (reference sequence). The CDR3 nucleotides read TGTGCCACCAGCAGAAGAAAGAATGAGCAGTTCTTC. It translates to CATSRRKNEQFF.

The V and J genes are TRBV6-5 and TRBJ2-7, with a tentative D call TRBD2 (6 bases). V dropped 6 bases and J dropped 3 bases, with 12 bases sitting between them. Germline CDR1 is MNHEY and CDR2 is SVGAGI. The CDR3 loop spans 13 amino acids. CDR3 sequence reads: CASSRDSYYEQYF. The CDR3 nucleotides read TGTGCCAGCAGCCGGGACTCCTACTACGAGCAGTACTTC.

This clone came up a few times. The CDR3 DNA sequence: TGTGCCAGCACAAGGGGGCTTGGACAGGGCTTTAACACCTTC. Translation: CASTRGLGQGFNTF. The rearrangement joins TRBV7-9 to TRBJ1-2; 8 bases line up with TRBD1. This CDR3 contains 14 residues. Per germline, CDR1 SEHNR and CDR2 FQNEAQ (reference sequence). With 7 bases clipped from V and 12 bases from J, the junction kept 16 bases outside the gene matches. Together with reference TRBV7-9 and TRBJ1-2, the CDR3 gives the full variable domain: DTGVSQNPRHKITKRGQNVTFRCDPISEHNRLYWYRQTLGQGPEFLTYFQNEAQLEKSRLLSDRFSAERPKGSFSTLEIQRTEQGDSAMYLCASTRGLGQGFNTFGSGTRLTVV.

V usage is TRBV19 and J usage is TRBJ2-5; 7 bases are shared with TRBD2. Trimming at V came to 5 bases and at J to 5 bases, leaving 11 bases not matched to a gene. The CDR3 is 15 amino acids. Germline assignment: CDR1 LNHDA and CDR2 SQIVND (reference sequence). The CDR3 nucleotides are TGTGCCAGTAGTCTTGAGAGGACTAGTCTTGAGACCCAGTACTTC. This encodes CASSLERTSLETQYF.

This chain uses TRBV6-1 with TRBJ1-1; no clear D. Germline assignment: CDR1 MNHNS and CDR2 SASEGT. V was trimmed by 6 bases and J by 2 bases, leaving 16 bases between them. The CDR3 spans 15 residues. CDR3 loop: CASSKHRLVNTEAFF. CDR3 in DNA: TGTGCCAGCAGCAAACACCGTCTCGTAAACACTGAAGCTTTCTTT.

This sequence joins TRBV7-2 and TRBJ2-5, with D perhaps matching TRBD1 or TRBD2 (5 bases each). V was trimmed by 2 bases and J by 5 bases, leaving 21 bases between them. This CDR3 is 17 amino acids long. The germline gives CDR1 SGHTA, CDR2 FQGNSA. The CDR3 DNA is TGTGCCAGCAGCTTAAACGGGGCCTCGGCGATCGTGGAGACCCAGTACTTC. Translation: CASSLNGASAIVETQYF.

The J gene is TRBJ2-7, the V gene TRBV6-1; no clear D. Germline values: CDR1 MNHNS, CDR2 SASEGT. V was clipped by 5 bases and J by 7 bases, with 3 bases between them. CDR3 length: 9 residues. This CDR3 reads CASSSEQYF. The DNA for the CDR3 is TGTGCCAGCAGTAGTGAGCAGTACTTC.

V and J are TRBV4-1 and TRBJ2-1; possible D gene TRBD2, 5 bases. The CDR3 totals 15 residues. The V gene's germline CDR1 is MGHRA and CDR2 YSYEKL. The V end lost 1 base, the J end lost 3 bases, and 10 bases lay between the germline ends. As DNA, the CDR3 is TGCGCCAGCAGCCAAGGAACTAGTGACTACAATGAGCAGTTCTTC. As protein: CASSQGTSDYNEQFF.

Sample share makes this clone medium-sized. J is TRBJ2-1 and V is TRBV7-9; D not certain. The germline CDR1 and CDR2 sequences are SEHNR and FQNEAQ (reference sequence). Between the trimmed V and J ends, which lost 1 base and 7 bases, there was a span of 11 bases. The CDR3 totals 14 residues. The CDR3 here is CASSLDIAWNEQFF. The CDR3, as DNA: TGTGCCAGCAGCTTAGACATAGCTTGGAATGAGCAGTTCTTC.

This clone was picked up a small number of times. This chain connects TRBV4-1 to TRBJ2-3; no clear D gene. Per germline, CDR1 MGHRA and CDR2 YSYEKL. Trimming left V 3 bases short and J 4 bases short, with 2 bases between. The CDR3 consists of 11 residues. Here the CDR3 reads CASSHSDTQYF. As DNA, the CDR3 is TGCGCCAGCAGCCATTCAGATACGCAGTATTTT.

The chain has TRBV27 and TRBJ2-2; 12 bases map to TRBD2. This CDR3 has 16 amino acids. V was clipped by 5 bases and J by 3 bases; unmatched bases: 4. Germline assignment: CDR1 MNHEY and CDR2 SMNVEV (reference sequence). The CDR3 nucleotides are TGTGCCAGCAGTCCCGGACTAGCGGGATACACCGGGGAGCTGTTTTTT. Its protein is CASSPGLAGYTGELFF.

This clone was seen only a few times. This rearrangement joins TRBV29-1 to TRBJ2-2, with D maybe TRBD1 (6 bases). Germline-derived CDR1 and CDR2 are SQVTM and ANQGSEA. V shed 3 bases and J shed 6 bases, with 14 bases lying between them. The CDR3 extends over 14 amino acids. The CDR3 DNA reads as TGCAGCGTTGAGGGAACAGGGTCGCCCGGGGAGCTGTTTTTT. This translates into CSVEGTGSPGELFF.

This rearrangement joins TRBV13 to TRBJ2-5; TRBD1 matches at 9 bases. Trimming removed 0 bases from V and 2 bases from J; junction bases left unmatched: 4. Looked up from germline, CDR1 is PRHDT and CDR2 is FYEKMQ (reference sequence). The CDR3 totals 16 residues. DNA of the CDR3: TGTGCCAGCAGCTTAGGGACCGGGACAGGGCAAGAGACCCAGTACTTC. As protein: CASSLGTGTGQETQYF.

J is TRBJ2-7 and V is TRBV20-1; no clear D. With 3 bases removed from V and 3 bases from J, the gap between germline ends came to 6 bases. Germline V lookup: CDR1 DFQATT, CDR2 SNEGSKA (reference sequence). This CDR3 region has 11 residues. The CDR3 sequence: CSAREGYEQYF. The CDR3 DNA reads as TGCAGTGCTAGGGAAGGCTACGAGCAGTACTTC.

This clone appeared a few times. This sequence joins TRBV4-1 and TRBJ2-2; 10 positions agree with TRBD2. Germline CDR1 MGHRA, CDR2 YSYEKL. Trimming removed 7 bases from V and 4 bases from J; junction bases left unmatched: 9. The CDR3 length is 16 residues. The CDR3 loop reads CASTRELAGLTGELFF. The CDR3 region has the DNA TGCGCCAGCACCAGGGAACTAGCGGGACTCACCGGGGAGCTGTTTTTT.

J is TRBJ2-3 and V is TRBV10-1; 14 positions agree with TRBD2. Germline V CDR1 and CDR2: WNHNN, SYGVQD (reference sequence). The CDR3 runs to 21 residues. Trimming removed 6 bases from V and 6 bases from J; junction bases left unmatched: 23. This CDR3 is CASRADVTPETSGRAEDTQYF. The CDR3 DNA reads as TGCGCCAGCAGGGCGGATGTTACCCCTGAGACTAGCGGGAGGGCCGAGGATACGCAGTATTTT.

V gene TRBV4-1 combines with J gene TRBJ2-7, with 8 bases fitting TRBD2. Looked up from germline, CDR1 is MGHRA and CDR2 is YSYEKL. The CDR3 contains 14 residues. V trimming: 4 bases; J trimming: 5 bases; junction bases outside the gene matches: 7. The CDR3 protein is CASSPSGGENEQYF. The CDR3 nucleotides are TGCGCCAGCAGCCCCTCGGGGGGGGAAAACGAGCAGTACTTC.